The T cell receptor beta chain under discussion was sequenced for a study of control samples from healthy donors and cancer patients (dated by TCRdb to 2018 to 2021). About this clone itself: What this receptor recognizes is not known. No much larger clone exists at a distance of one base, and base qualities are not known.

The germline ends are 13 bases apart after V is trimmed by 10 bases and J by 1 base. The CDR3 covers 13 residues, taking in both the cysteine and the phenylalanine. Just the 39-base CDR3 DNA is kept, in frame starting at base 1. Based on the germline V gene, the CDR1 and CDR2 sequences are ENHRY and SYGVKD. The library was made by the immunoSEQ multiplex PCR assay. Not all clones reach the TCRdb copy of this immuneACCESS table, which keeps in-frame sequences only. Checked studies attribute under half of the gap to unresolved V genes and leave the rest unexplained. For this sample there are around 100,000 clones; about 87% appear just once. 13% to 15% of the sample lies in the top ten.

Sequenced input: blood. This TCR derives from a woman aged 65 to 85 in good health. The chain is encoded by TRBV10-3 joined to TRBJ1-2; a tentative D match to TRBD1 spans 6 bases. The DNA reads as follows: TGTGCCACCTTTGAACAGGGTAACTATGGCTACACCTTC. This is translated as CATFEQGNYGYTF.